A selection of T cell receptor beta chains follows, all from one sample in a study of cytomegalovirus exposure and HLA in healthy donors. Clones were read by immunoSEQ multiplex PCR, and TCRdb kept only the in-frame ones, dropping some. This specimen shows about 130,000 clones; the ten leading clones hold 1.5% to 2%. Sequences were obtained from PBMCs. The receptor source for this set is a middle-aged woman in good health and CMV-seropositive. Each CDR3 is given with its conserved first and last residue. The D gene is left open where the match is weak.

>TRBJ2-2|TRBV6-1|.
CASSGYRGGGELFF
TGTGCCAGCAGCGGTTACAGGGGAGGAGGGGAGCTGTTTTTT
>TRBJ1-1|TRBV28|.
CASSSGVTGFTEAFF
TGTGCCAGCAGTTCCGGTGTAACAGGGTTCACTGAAGCTTTCTTT
>TRBJ2-3|TRBV5-8|.
CASSVLQGTDTQYF
TGTGCCAGCAGCGTACTACAGGGTACAGATACGCAGTATTTT
>TRBJ2-2|TRBV7-9|.
CASRPGPGELFF
TGTGCCAGCAGACCAGGTCCCGGGGAGCTGTTTTTT
>TRBJ1-1|TRBV29-1|.
CSTRQAPNTEAFF
TGCAGCACGCGACAGGCTCCGAACACTGAAGCTTTCTTT
>TRBJ2-3|TRBV4-3|.
CASSQRYNTDTQYF
TGCGCCAGCAGCCAACGGTATAACACAGATACGCAGTATTTT
>TRBJ2-5|TRBV19|.
CASSIPGGAGTQYF
TGTGCCAGTAGTATACCCGGCGGGGCGGGGACCCAGTACTTC
>TRBJ2-1|TRBV28|TRBD1
CASSPYRGSYNEQFF
TGTGCCAGCAGCCCGTACAGGGGTTCCTACAATGAGCAGTTCTTC
>TRBJ2-3|TRBV5-5|TRBD2
CASSYGLAGGTDTQYF
TGTGCCAGCAGCTACGGACTAGCGGGAGGCACAGATACGCAGTATTTT
>TRBJ2-3|TRBV13|TRBD2
CASSGTSGPVGTQYF
TGTGCCAGCAGCGGGACTAGCGGCCCTGTAGGTACGCAGTATTTT
>TRBJ2-7|TRBV19|TRBD2
CAVSPTLAGGNEQYF
TGTGCCGTATCGCCCACTCTAGCGGGAGGGAACGAGCAGTACTTC
>TRBJ2-3|TRBV10-3|.
CAISEAQGGYTDTQYF
TGTGCCATCAGTGAGGCGCAGGGAGGTTACACAGATACGCAGTATTTT
>TRBJ1-5|TRBV7-3|TRBD1
CASSRQGPGNQPQHF
TGTGCCAGCAGCCGACAGGGTCCAGGCAATCAGCCCCAGCATTTT
>TRBJ2-5|TRBV6-5|TRBD1
CASATGVWETQYF
TGTGCCAGCGCGACAGGGGTTTGGGAGACCCAGTACTTC
>TRBJ2-3|TRBV5-1|.
CASSFGSGRQHDTQYF
TGCGCCAGCAGCTTCGGGAGCGGGCGGCAACACGATACGCAGTATTTT
>TRBJ2-7|TRBV28|.
CASRQGGSYEQYF
TGTGCCAGCAGGCAGGGGGGTTCCTACGAGCAGTACTTC
>TRBJ2-1|TRBV2|.
CASRQGNGEQFF
TGTGCCAGCAGGCAGGGAAATGGTGAGCAGTTCTTC
>TRBJ1-2|TRBV27|TRBD1
CASRPLLASGTDIGYTF
TGTGCCAGCAGACCTCTGCTAGCTTCCGGGACAGATATCGGCTACACCTTC
>TRBJ2-1|TRBV5-1|TRBD2
CASSWSGRPYNEQFF
TGCGCCAGCAGCTGGAGCGGGAGGCCTTACAATGAGCAGTTCTTC
>TRBJ2-3|TRBV9|TRBD1
CASSLAGGAGDTQYF
TGTGCCAGCAGTCTGGCAGGGGGCGCAGGGGATACGCAGTATTTT
>TRBJ1-3|TRBV27|.
CASSPGSLTGNTIYF
TGTGCCAGCAGCCCGGGGAGTTTGACTGGAAACACCATATATTTT
>TRBJ2-7|TRBV5-1|.
CASSSTSGGRYEQYF
TGCGCCAGCAGCTCTACGTCCGGGGGTAGGTACGAGCAGTACTTC
>TRBJ2-1|TRBV9|.
CASSKAPYNEQFF
TGTGCCAGCAGCAAAGCACCCTACAATGAGCAGTTCTTC
>TRBJ1-2|TRBV9|TRBD1
CASSPGGRRSNYGYTF
TGTGCCAGCAGCCCAGGGGGGAGGCGGTCCAACTATGGCTACACCTTC
>TRBJ2-2|TRBV7-2|.
CASSPSSGNTGELFF
TGTGCCAGCAGCCCCAGCAGCGGGAACACCGGGGAGCTGTTTTTT
>TRBJ1-2|TRBV7-2|.
CASLPSRDTIPPLRGYTF
TGTGCCAGCCTCCCCTCCCGGGACACCATACCCCCCTTAAGGGGCTACACCTTC
>TRBJ1-5|TRBV11-2|.
CASSPNRADQPQHF
TGTGCCAGCAGTCCAAACAGGGCTGATCAGCCCCAGCATTTT
>TRBJ2-3|TRBV7-6|TRBD2
CASSLSGSSTDTQYF
TGTGCCAGCAGTCTTAGCGGGTCTAGCACAGATACGCAGTATTTT
>TRBJ2-7|TRBV30|.
CAWNRGRNEQYF
TGTGCCTGGAACCGGGGTAGGAACGAGCAGTACTTC
>TRBJ2-1|TRBV28|TRBD1
CASSPPPTGGTEQFF
TGTGCCAGCAGCCCACCACCAACAGGGGGCACGGAGCAGTTCTTC
>TRBJ2-5|TRBV30|TRBD2
CAWETSGIETQYF
TGTGCCTGGGAGACTAGCGGTATTGAGACCCAGTACTTC
>TRBJ1-1|TRBV16|TRBD1
CASTRARDRSEAFF
TGTGCCAGCACCCGGGCCAGGGACAGGTCTGAAGCTTTCTTT
>TRBJ1-1|TRBV5-6|.
CASSRYTEAFF
TGTGCCAGCAGCCGGTACACTGAAGCTTTCTTT
>TRBJ1-3|TRBV28|.
CASSFGTGSSGNTIYF
TGTGCCAGCAGTTTCGGAACAGGGAGCTCTGGAAACACCATATATTTT
>TRBJ2-2|TRBV7-2|TRBD2
CASSPTSGRNTGELFF
TGTGCCAGCAGCCCTACTAGCGGGAGGAACACCGGGGAGCTGTTTTTT
>TRBJ2-2|TRBV11-3|.
CASSGGFLDTGELFF
TGTGCCAGCAGCGGAGGGTTTTTGGACACCGGGGAGCTGTTTTTT
>TRBJ2-1|TRBV7-3|TRBD1
CASSFGQVGNNEQFF
TGTGCCAGCAGCTTTGGACAGGTGGGAAACAATGAGCAGTTCTTC
>TRBJ2-1|TRBV4-2|TRBD2
CASSPNPIAGGFNEQFF
TGTGCCAGCAGCCCGAACCCGATAGCGGGAGGATTCAATGAGCAGTTCTTC
>TRBJ2-7|TRBV5-6|TRBD2
CASSLGLAGGTVLYEQYF
TGTGCCAGCAGCTTGGGTCTAGCGGGAGGGACCGTTTTGTACGAGCAGTACTTC
>TRBJ2-3|TRBV30|.
CAWSIGAGTGVTDTQYF
TGTGCCTGGAGTATTGGGGCGGGAACAGGGGTCACAGATACGCAGTATTTT
>TRBJ2-2|TRBV29-1|.
CSVQDSRRLTGELFF
TGCAGCGTGCAGGACAGTCGAAGGCTCACCGGGGAGCTGTTTTTT
>TRBJ1-5|TRBV7-2|TRBD1
CASSPPGQAYQPQHF
TGTGCCAGCAGCCCCCCGGGACAGGCCTATCAGCCCCAGCATTTT
>TRBJ2-7|TRBV28|TRBD2
CASSLGLAGYYEQYF
TGTGCCAGCAGCCTCGGGCTAGCGGGGTACTACGAGCAGTACTTC
>TRBJ2-3|TRBV5-4|.
CASSPKRTGTDTQYF
TGTGCCAGCAGCCCAAAACGGACAGGCACAGATACGCAGTATTTT
>TRBJ2-1|TRBV7-8|.
CASAVYNEQFF
TGTGCCAGCGCGGTTTACAATGAGCAGTTCTTC
>TRBJ2-7|TRBV19|.
CASSMAGALLEQYF
TGTGCCAGTAGTATGGCAGGGGCGCTTCTGGAGCAGTACTTC
>TRBJ2-5|TRBV28|TRBD2
CASTGRRNQETQYF
TGTGCCAGCACCGGGAGGCGGAACCAAGAGACCCAGTACTTC
>TRBJ2-3|TRBV11-2|TRBD2
CASSYGASGTDTQYF
TGTGCCAGTTCGTACGGTGCTAGCGGAACAGATACGCAGTATTTT
>TRBJ2-1|TRBV2|TRBD1
CAAGGQNYNEQFF
TGTGCCGCTGGGGGACAGAATTACAATGAGCAGTTCTTC
>TRBJ2-5|TRBV9|.
CASSVGREETQYF
TGTGCCAGCAGCGTAGGGAGGGAAGAGACCCAGTACTTC
>TRBJ2-7|TRBV2|.
CATFLQGSYEQYF
TGTGCCACCTTTTTACAGGGTTCCTACGAGCAGTACTTC
>TRBJ2-5|TRBV5-1|.
CASSLATRGGAQETQYF
TGCGCCAGCAGCTTGGCCACCCGAGGGGGGGCGCAAGAGACCCAGTACTTC
>TRBJ2-3|TRBV19|.
CASSIIGDTDTQYF
TGTGCCAGTAGTATAATCGGAGACACAGATACGCAGTATTTT